This T cell receptor (beta chain) is from a study of shared clonotypes between healthy human individuals. Findings and caveats of the study: Represented genetic and exposure-history diversity was restricted by having few donors.

It was into CD45RA+ naive and CD45RA-negative memory subsets that the CD4+ cells were split. This clone appeared a single time. Its target is not known. This table comes from immunoSEQ multiplex PCR, and its TCRdb copy is limited to in-frame clones, with some not included. The data show over a million clones, 98% seen once. Per germline, CDR1 SGHTA and CDR2 FQGNSA. The CDR3 covers 13 residues. Between the trimmed V and J ends, which lost 6 bases and 6 bases, there was a span of 15 bases. Sequencing was carried out using naive CD4+ T cells sorted from blood. Subset described: CD45RA+ positively selected. This sequence originates from a man aged 25 to 45 in good health. The gene calls are TRBV7-2 and TRBJ2-7; tentatively, D is TRBD1 or TRBD2 (5 bases each). In DNA form, the CDR3 reads TGTGCCAGCAGGGGGGTCGCGCGCCCCGAGCAGTACTTC. Its protein product is CASRGVARPEQYF.